The TCR beta chain described here comes from a study of blood T cell repertoires in COVID-19. The overall study: Sources were T cells, B-cell-depleted T cells, or PBMCs; the material itself was cDNA or gDNA.

The CDR3 consists of 14 residues. V shed 4 bases and J shed 2 bases, with 12 bases lying between them. Germline values: CDR1 SGDLS, CDR2 YYNGEE. Profiled with immunoSEQ multiplex PCR; TCRdb holds only in-frame clones, not every one. The sample shows roughly 200,000 clones, around 80% of them seen only once. The sequence derives from a man aged 50 to 60 who had recovered from COVID-19. The chain has TRBV9 and TRBJ2-5, with a tentative D call TRBD2 (6 bases). Sequenced material: peripheral blood. CDR3 DNA: TGTGCCAGCAGCCGAGCGGGCCCTCAAGAGACCCAGTACTTC. Translating it yields CASSRAGPQETQYF.